The T cell receptor beta chain described here comes from a study of CD8 T cells in ankylosing spondylitis. General study findings and limits: A TCR beta motif made of several highly homologous variants seemed typical of ankylosing spondylitis blood. The clones that were linked to disease were reported to be significantly enriched in matched synovial fluid samples from ankylosing spondylitis patients.

Germline CDR1 reads LGHNA; CDR2 reads YSLEER. The CDR3 is 16 amino acids. Trimming removed 4 bases at V and 4 bases at J, with 17 bases between. Libraries for TCR beta were made by quantitative 5'-RACE with molecular barcodes. TCRdb ran MiXCR on the 5' RACE reads and lists one entry per CDR3 protein. The sample records around 770,000 distinct CDR3 sequences, around 20% being singletons. This clonotype was counted between two and nine times. As yet, its antigen is unknown. The sequencing sample was made of blood, either unsorted or a sorted T cell fraction (not recorded which). The TCR was taken from a male donor with ankylosing spondylitis. The rearrangement uses TRBV4-3 and TRBJ2-1; D assignment may be TRBD1 or TRBD2 (6 bases each). The CDR3 reads CASSPKTGGEYNEQFF. CDR3 coding DNA: TGCGCCAGCAGCCCGAAGACAGGAGGGGAATACAATGAGCAGTTCTTC.